These 15 T cell receptor beta chains were all obtained from the same sample, sequenced in a study of cytomegalovirus exposure and HLA in healthy donors (dated by TCRdb to 2017 to 2019). The library was prepared using the immunoSEQ multiplex PCR assay. A mixture of 60 forward primers for TCR Vbeta segments and 13 reverse primers for TCR Jbeta segments was used in the multiplex PCR. TCRdb limited this immuneACCESS table to in-frame rearrangements with V and J called. A share of clones is missing; checked studies link under half to unresolved V genes, and the rest is unexplained. Across this sample there are more than 95,000 clones, with roughly 77% seen only once. The ten largest clones add up to 10% of the sample. Input material: PBMCs. These receptors all come from a woman aged 18-29 years in good health and CMV-seropositive.

The chain combines TRBV7-3 with TRBJ2-7; D perhaps matches TRBD1 (6 bases). This CDR3 contains 13 residues. The V end lost 4 bases, the J end lost 4 bases, and 11 bases lay between the germline ends. The germline gives CDR1 SGHTA, CDR2 FQGTGA. CDR3: CASSSGTQYEQYF. Written as DNA, the CDR3 is TGTGCCAGCAGCTCCGGGACACAATACGAGCAGTACTTC.

The count of this clone is one. V and J are TRBV5-8 and TRBJ1-3, with 10 bases aligning to TRBD1. The V and J ends lost 2 bases and 3 bases, in that order; junction bases with no gene match: 5. The CDR3 has 16 residues. Germline values: CDR1 SGHTS, CDR2 YDEGEE. The CDR3 DNA reads as TGTGCCAGCAGCTTAACCGGGACAGGGGATGGAAACACCATATATTTT. This gives the protein CASSLTGTGDGNTIYF.

This clone was detected once. The rearrangement uses TRBV5-1 and TRBJ2-7; no clear D gene. Germline V gives CDR1 SGHRS, CDR2 YFSETQ. This CDR3 has 15 residues. V lost 5 bases and J lost 0, with 15 bases in between. The CDR3 loop is CASSRAFHLSYEQYF. DNA of the CDR3: TGCGCCAGCAGTCGCGCCTTCCACCTCTCCTACGAGCAGTACTTC.

The chain links TRBV11-2 to TRBJ2-7; D is possibly TRBD1 (5 bases). Germline loops: CDR1 SGHAT, CDR2 FQNNGV. The CDR3 is 16 residues long. V gave up 7 bases and J gave up 1 base, with 20 bases separating them. The CDR3 DNA is TGTGCCAGCACCTTTAGGGGTAGCATCCAATCCTACGAGCAGTACTTC. This sequence encodes CASTFRGSIQSYEQYF.

J is TRBJ2-3 and V is TRBV6-1; no clear D gene. Trimming shortened V by 3 bases and J by 2 bases, and 12 bases separated the two germline ends. Per germline, CDR1 MNHNS and CDR2 SASEGT. The CDR3 has 15 residues. Here the CDR3 DNA reads TGTGCCAGCAGTGACGAGGATATGGACACAGATACGCAGTATTTT. Translating gives CASSDEDMDTDTQYF.

The rearrangement joins TRBV25-1 to TRBJ2-3; TRBD1 aligns across 8 bases. The CDR3 consists of 14 residues. From germline, CDR1 is MGHDK and CDR2 SYGVNS. The junction had 5 bases not matched to a gene; V was cut back by 8 bases and J by 1 base. The CDR3 spells CASGDRTGTDTQYF. The CDR3 DNA reads TGTGCCAGCGGGGACAGGACGGGCACAGATACGCAGTATTTT.

CDR3 in amino acids: CASSYEPGAGASEQYF. DNA of the CDR3: TGTGCCAGCAGCTATGAGCCAGGGGCGGGAGCGAGCGAGCAGTACTTC. The V and J genes are TRBV7-6 and TRBJ2-7; D might be TRBD2 (7 bases). CDR1 and CDR2 from the germline V gene are SGHVS and FNYEAQ. The V gene lost 4 bases and the J gene lost 6 bases, with 22 bases spanning the gap. This CDR3 contains 16 residues.

This clone came up a few times. The chain has TRBV29-1 and TRBJ1-1; a weak D match, TRBD1 (5 bases). Germline-derived CDR1 and CDR2 are SQVTM and ANQGSEA. V was cut by 5 bases and J by 11 bases, with 15 bases left in between. The CDR3 length is 11 residues. CDR3 DNA: TGCAGCGTTATACAGGAAGGGCAGGCTTTCTTT. Its translation is CSVIQEGQAFF.

The chain is built from TRBV7-2 and TRBJ2-7; a weak D match, TRBD2 (5 bases). CDR1 is SGHTA and CDR2 is FQGNSA in the germline V gene. The germline V and J ends were trimmed by 3 bases and 3 bases, with 6 bases remaining between them. This CDR3 has 12 residues. This chain's CDR3 is CASSFGDYEQYF. In DNA, the CDR3 is TGTGCCAGCAGCTTCGGGGACTACGAGCAGTACTTC.

The chain combines TRBV15 with TRBJ2-5; D may be TRBD2 (7 bases). Trimming took off 1 base at V and 5 bases at J, with 23 bases between the two ends. Germline CDR1 and CDR2: LNHNV and YYDKDF (reference sequence). The CDR3 runs 18 residues. In DNA, the CDR3 is TGTGCCACCAGCAGAGTTGGGGAACAGGGTTTGGGGGGGGAGACCCAGTACTTC. This sequence encodes CATSRVGEQGLGGETQYF.

This clone was recorded once. The chain uses TRBV10-3 and TRBJ2-3; 11 nucleotides agree with TRBD2. J gave up 0 bases and V 4 bases, and 9 bases lay outside the gene matches. The CDR3 loop spans 18 amino acids. Germline V lookup: CDR1 ENHRY, CDR2 SYGVKD. The CDR3 spells CAISGLAGGHSSTDTQYF. The DNA for the CDR3 is TGTGCCATCAGTGGCCTAGCGGGGGGCCACTCTAGCACAGATACGCAGTATTTT.

The J gene is TRBJ1-1, the V gene TRBV29-1, with D unresolved. This CDR3 contains 13 residues. CDR1 is SQVTM, CDR2 ANQGSEA, per germline. The V end was cut by 0 bases, the J end by 4 bases, with 9 bases between. This chain's CDR3 is CSVEEKPGTEAFF. The CDR3 bases are TGCAGCGTTGAAGAGAAGCCTGGCACTGAAGCTTTCTTT.

The chain combines TRBV6-6 with TRBJ2-2; 9 nucleotides agree with TRBD2. Germline V CDR1 and CDR2: MNHNY, SVGAGI (reference sequence). This CDR3 spans 15 amino acids. V lost 2 bases, J lost 3 bases, and 1 base stayed unmatched. CDR3 DNA: TGTGCCAGCAGTTACGTAGCGGGGGACACCGGGGAGCTGTTTTTT. Translating gives CASSYVAGDTGELFF.

CDR3 sequence reads: CAWSVGVYTEAFF. Written as DNA, the CDR3 is TGTGCCTGGAGTGTAGGAGTTTACACTGAAGCTTTCTTT. The chain employs TRBV30 and TRBJ1-1; D is ambiguous. V was cut by 0 bases and J by 3 bases, with 8 bases left in between. Germline V lookup: CDR1 GTSNPN, CDR2 SVGIG (reference sequence). CDR3 length: 13 residues. Together with reference TRBV30 and TRBJ1-1, the CDR3 gives the full variable domain: SQTIHQWPATLVQPVGSPLSLECTVEGTSNPNLYWYRQAAGRGLQLLFYSVGIGQISSEVPQNLSASRPQDRQFILSSKKLLLSDSGFYLCAWSVGVYTEAFFGQGTRLTVV.

This rearrangement joins TRBV6-1 to TRBJ2-7; possible D gene TRBD1, 6 bases. Germline values: CDR1 MNHNS, CDR2 SASEGT. The CDR3 runs to 13 residues. Between the trimmed V and J ends, which lost 5 bases and 7 bases, there was a span of 15 bases. CDR3: CASSPRGLGEQYF. For the CDR3, the DNA is TGTGCCAGCAGTCCAAGGGGGTTGGGAGAGCAGTACTTC.